This TCR beta chain was recovered during a study of blood T cells in healthy people across ages. For the second PCR, which ran for about 7 to 12 cycles, a sample-barcoded 5' primer and a J-beta primer mix were used. TCRdb re-called the 5' RACE reads through MiXCR, storing one row per CDR3 protein. The sample lists 1.5 million to 2 million distinct CDR3 sequences, more than 35% occurring once. The CDR3 consists of 12 residues. V shed 0 bases, J shed 15 bases, and the junction held 5 bases outside the gene matches. Germline assignment: CDR1 SGHRS and CDR2 YFSETQ. This sequence was found in a human donor in good health. Material: blood. The chain links TRBV5-1 to TRBJ2-1, with 8 bases aligning to TRBD2. CDR3 nucleotides: TGCGCCAGCAGCTTGGCCGGGACTAGGGCGTTCTTC. Its translation: CASSLAGTRAFF. The complete variable domain, with remaining parts taken from reference TRBV5-1 and TRBJ2-1, reads KAGVTQTPRYLIKTRGQQVTLSCSPISGHRSVSWYQQTPGQGLQFLFEYFSETQRNKGNFPGRFSGRQFSNSRSEMNVSTLELGDSALYLCASSLAGTRAFFGPGTRLTVL.